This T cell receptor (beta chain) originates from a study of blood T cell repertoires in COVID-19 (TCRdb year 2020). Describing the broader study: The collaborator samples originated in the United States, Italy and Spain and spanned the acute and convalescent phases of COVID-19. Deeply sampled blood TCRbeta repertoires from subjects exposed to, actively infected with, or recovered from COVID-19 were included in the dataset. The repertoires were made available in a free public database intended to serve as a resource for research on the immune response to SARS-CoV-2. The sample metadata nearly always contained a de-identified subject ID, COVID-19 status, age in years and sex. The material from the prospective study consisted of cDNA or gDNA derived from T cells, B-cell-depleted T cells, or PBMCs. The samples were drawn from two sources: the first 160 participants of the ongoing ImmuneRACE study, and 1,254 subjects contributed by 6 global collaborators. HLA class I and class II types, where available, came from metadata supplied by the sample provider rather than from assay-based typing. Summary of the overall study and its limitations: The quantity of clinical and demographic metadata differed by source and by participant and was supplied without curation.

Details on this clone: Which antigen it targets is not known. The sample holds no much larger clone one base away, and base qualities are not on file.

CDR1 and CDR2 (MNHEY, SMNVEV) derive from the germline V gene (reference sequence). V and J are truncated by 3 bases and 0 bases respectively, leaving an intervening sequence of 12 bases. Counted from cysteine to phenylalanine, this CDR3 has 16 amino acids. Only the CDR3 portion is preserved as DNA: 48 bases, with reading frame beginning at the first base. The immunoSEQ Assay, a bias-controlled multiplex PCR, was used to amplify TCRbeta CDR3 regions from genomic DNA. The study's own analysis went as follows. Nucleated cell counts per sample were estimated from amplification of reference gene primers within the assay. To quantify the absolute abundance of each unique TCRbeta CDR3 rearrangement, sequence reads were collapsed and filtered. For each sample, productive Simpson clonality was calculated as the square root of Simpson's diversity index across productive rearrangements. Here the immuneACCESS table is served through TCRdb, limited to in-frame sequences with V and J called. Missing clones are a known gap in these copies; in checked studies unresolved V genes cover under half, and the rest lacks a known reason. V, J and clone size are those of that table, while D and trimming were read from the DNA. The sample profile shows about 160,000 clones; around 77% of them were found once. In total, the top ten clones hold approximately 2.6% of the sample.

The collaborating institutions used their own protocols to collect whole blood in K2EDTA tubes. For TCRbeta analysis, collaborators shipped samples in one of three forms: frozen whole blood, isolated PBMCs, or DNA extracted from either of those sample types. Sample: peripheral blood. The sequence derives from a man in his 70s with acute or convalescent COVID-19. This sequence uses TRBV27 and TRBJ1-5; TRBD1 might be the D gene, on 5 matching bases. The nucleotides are TGTGCCAGCAGTTTGCCTCGGACACCTAGCAATCAGCCCCAGCATTTT. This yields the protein CASSLPRTPSNQPQHF.